The following is a T cell receptor (beta chain) sequence with its context. This specimen comes from a study of blood T cell repertoires in COVID-19. Study context: Collection of acute and convalescent COVID-19 samples took place in the United States, Italy and Spain. T cells, B-cell-depleted T cells, or PBMCs provided the cDNA or gDNA that served as material.

Participants were aged roughly 18 to 89 years from 20 to 30 US areas. Clinical history reported by participants formed the basis on which cohorts were assigned. Germline V gives CDR1 KGHSH, CDR2 LQKENI. V was clipped by 4 bases and J by 1 base; unmatched bases: 3. The CDR3 is made up of 15 amino acids. Libraries were prepared by immunoSEQ multiplex PCR; TCRdb keeps only in-frame clonotypes and omits some of them. The data hold 470,000 or so clones, with 87% observed a single time. This clonotype originated in a woman aged 18-35 years with acute COVID-19. The genes are TRBV18 and TRBJ2-5, with 10 positions matching TRBD2. The sequenced sample consisted of PBMCs or T cells enriched from blood (not recorded which). This CDR3 is CASSLLAGVQETQYF. CDR3 nucleotide sequence: TGTGCCAGCTCACTCCTAGCGGGAGTCCAAGAGACCCAGTACTTC.